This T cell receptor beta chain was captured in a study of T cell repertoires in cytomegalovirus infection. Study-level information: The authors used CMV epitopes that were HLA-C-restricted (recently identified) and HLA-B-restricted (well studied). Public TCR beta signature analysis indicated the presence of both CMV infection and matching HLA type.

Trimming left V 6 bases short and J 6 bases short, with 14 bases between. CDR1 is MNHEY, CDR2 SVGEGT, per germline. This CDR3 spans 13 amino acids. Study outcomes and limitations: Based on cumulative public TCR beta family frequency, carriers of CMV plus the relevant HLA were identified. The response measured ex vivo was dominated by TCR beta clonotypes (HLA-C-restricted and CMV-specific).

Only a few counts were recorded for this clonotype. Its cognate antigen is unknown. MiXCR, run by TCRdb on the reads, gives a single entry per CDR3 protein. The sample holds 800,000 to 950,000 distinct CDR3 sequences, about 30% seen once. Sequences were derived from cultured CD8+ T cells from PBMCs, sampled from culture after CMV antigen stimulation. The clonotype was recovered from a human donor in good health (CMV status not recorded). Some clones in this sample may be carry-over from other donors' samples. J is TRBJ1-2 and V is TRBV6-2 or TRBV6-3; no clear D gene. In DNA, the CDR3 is TGTGCCAGCAGCGGAGGCAGTCTGGATGGCTACACCTTC. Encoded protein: CASSGGSLDGYTF.